This TCR beta chain came from a study of T cell responses to AZD1222 COVID-19 vaccine. Study results and caveats: Unmutated regions of variants are reportedly targeted by nearly half of spike-specific TCRs. Two doses of AZD1222 preceded a rise in Spike-specific TCR breadth and depth.

The V gene's germline CDR1 is ENHRY and CDR2 SYGVKD. The CDR3 sequence is 11 residues long. V shed 0 bases and J shed 6 bases, with 1 base lying between them. Analyses pooled second doses at about 4 or about 12 weeks. Here immunoSEQ multiplex PCR was the method, and the copy in TCRdb shows in-frame clones only, minus some. The sample contains roughly 120,000 clones, approximately 92% of which appear only once. About this clone: The antigen remains unidentified.

The input for sequencing was peripheral blood, taken 28 days after the second AZD1222 dose. The TCR comes from an adult who received the AZD1222 COVID-19 vaccine. The chain couples TRBV10-3 to TRBJ2-3; the D is unclear. The CDR3 spells CAISESDTQYF. The CDR3 nucleotides are TGTGCCATCAGTGAGTCCGATACGCAGTATTTT.